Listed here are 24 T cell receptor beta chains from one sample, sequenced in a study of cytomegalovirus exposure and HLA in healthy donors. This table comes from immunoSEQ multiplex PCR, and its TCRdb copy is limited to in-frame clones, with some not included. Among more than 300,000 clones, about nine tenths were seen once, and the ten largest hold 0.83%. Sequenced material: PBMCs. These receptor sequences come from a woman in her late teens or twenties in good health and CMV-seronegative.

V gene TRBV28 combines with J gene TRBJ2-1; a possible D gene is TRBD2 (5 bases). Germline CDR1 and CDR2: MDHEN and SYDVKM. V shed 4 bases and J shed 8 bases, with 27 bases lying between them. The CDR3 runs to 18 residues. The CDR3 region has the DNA TGTGCCAGCAGTTCACCCCTGCCTCTAGACCGGATGAGGGATGAGCAGTTCTTC. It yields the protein CASSSPLPLDRMRDEQFF.

CDR3 in DNA: TGTGCCTCCAGGGTGGGGGGAGTATCCTACGAGCAGTACTTC. Translated: CASRVGGVSYEQYF. The rearrangement joins TRBV27 to TRBJ2-7, with D possibly TRBD2 on 6 matching bases. This CDR3 comprises 14 residues. Germline V gives CDR1 MNHEY, CDR2 SMNVEV (reference sequence). V was pared by 11 bases and J by 1 base, with 18 bases between.

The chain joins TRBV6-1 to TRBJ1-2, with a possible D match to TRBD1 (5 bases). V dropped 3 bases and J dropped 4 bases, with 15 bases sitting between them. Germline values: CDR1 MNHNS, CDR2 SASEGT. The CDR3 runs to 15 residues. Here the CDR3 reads CASSEGGGGFYGYTF. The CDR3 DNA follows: TGTGCCAGCAGTGAGGGCGGGGGGGGATTCTATGGCTACACCTTC.

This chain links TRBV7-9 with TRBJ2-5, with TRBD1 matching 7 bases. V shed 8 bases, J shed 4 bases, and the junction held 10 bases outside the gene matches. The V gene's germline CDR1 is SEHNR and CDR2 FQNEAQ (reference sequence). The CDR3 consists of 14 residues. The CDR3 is CASSFTTGTETQYF. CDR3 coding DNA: TGTGCCAGCTCCTTTACGACAGGGACAGAGACCCAGTACTTC.

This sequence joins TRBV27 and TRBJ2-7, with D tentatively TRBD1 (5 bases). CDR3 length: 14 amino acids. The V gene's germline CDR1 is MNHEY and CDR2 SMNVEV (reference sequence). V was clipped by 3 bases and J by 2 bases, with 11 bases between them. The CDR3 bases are TGTGCCAGCAGTTTCATTGGGGCGGCCTACGAGCAGTACTTC. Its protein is CASSFIGAAYEQYF.

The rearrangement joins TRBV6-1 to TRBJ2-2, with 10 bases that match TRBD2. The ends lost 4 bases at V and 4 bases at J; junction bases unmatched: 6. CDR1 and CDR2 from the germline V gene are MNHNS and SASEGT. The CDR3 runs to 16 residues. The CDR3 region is CASSGGTSVSTGELFF. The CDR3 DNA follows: TGTGCCAGCAGTGGAGGGACTAGCGTTAGCACCGGGGAGCTGTTTTTT.

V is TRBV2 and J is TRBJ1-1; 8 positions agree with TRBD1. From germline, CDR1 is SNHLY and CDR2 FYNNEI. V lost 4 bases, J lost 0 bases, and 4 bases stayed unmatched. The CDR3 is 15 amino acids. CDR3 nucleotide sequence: TGTGCCAGCAGTGTCGGACAGGGTCTGAACACTGAAGCTTTCTTT. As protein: CASSVGQGLNTEAFF.

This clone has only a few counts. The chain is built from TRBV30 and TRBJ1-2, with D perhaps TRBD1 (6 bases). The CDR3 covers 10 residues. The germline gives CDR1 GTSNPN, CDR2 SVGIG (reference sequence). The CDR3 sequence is CAEGGYGYTF. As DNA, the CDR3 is TGTGCTGAAGGGGGCTATGGCTACACCTTC.

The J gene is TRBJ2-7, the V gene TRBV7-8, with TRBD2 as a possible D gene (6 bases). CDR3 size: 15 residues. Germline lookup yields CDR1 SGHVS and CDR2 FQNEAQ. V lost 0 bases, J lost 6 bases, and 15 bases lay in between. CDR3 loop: CASSLATGARSEQYF. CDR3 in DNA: TGTGCCAGCAGCTTAGCGACGGGAGCCAGGTCCGAGCAGTACTTC.

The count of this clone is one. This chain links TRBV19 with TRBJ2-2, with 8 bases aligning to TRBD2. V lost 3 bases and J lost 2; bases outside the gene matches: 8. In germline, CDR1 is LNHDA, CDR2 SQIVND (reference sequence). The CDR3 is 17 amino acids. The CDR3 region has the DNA TGTGCCAGTAGTATCTTCGGGACTAGAAAAAACACCGGGGAGCTGTTTTTT. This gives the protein CASSIFGTRKNTGELFF.

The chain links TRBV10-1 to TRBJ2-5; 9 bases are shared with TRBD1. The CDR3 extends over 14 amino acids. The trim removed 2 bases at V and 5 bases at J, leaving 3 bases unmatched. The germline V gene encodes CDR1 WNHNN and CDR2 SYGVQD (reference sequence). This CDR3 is CASSEGTGQETQYF. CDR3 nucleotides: TGCGCCAGCAGTGAGGGGACAGGGCAGGAGACCCAGTACTTC.

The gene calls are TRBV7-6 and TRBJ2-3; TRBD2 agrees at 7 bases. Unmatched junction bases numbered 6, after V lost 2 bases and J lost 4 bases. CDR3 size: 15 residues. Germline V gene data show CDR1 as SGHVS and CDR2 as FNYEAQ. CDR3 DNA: TGTGCCAGCAGCTTACTAGCGGTACCGTCAGATACGCAGTATTTT. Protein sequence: CASSLLAVPSDTQYF.

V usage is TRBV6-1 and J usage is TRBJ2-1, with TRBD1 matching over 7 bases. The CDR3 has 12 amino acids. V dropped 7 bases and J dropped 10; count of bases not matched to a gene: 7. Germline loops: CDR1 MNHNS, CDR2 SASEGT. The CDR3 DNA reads TGTGCCAGCAAAGACCAACAGGGGGAGCAGTTCTTC. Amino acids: CASKDQQGEQFF.

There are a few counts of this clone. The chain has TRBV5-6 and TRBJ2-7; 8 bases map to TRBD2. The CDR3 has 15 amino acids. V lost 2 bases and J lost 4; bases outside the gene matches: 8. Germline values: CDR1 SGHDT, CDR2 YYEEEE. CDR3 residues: CASSFTSGGLYEQYF. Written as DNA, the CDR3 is TGTGCCAGCAGCTTTACGAGCGGGGGTTTGTACGAGCAGTACTTC.

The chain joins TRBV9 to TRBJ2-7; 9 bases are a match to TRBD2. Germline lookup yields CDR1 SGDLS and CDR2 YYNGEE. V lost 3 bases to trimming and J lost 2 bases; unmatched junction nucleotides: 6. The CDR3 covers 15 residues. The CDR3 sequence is CASSASGTSTYEQYF. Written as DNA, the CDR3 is TGTGCCAGCAGCGCTTCCGGGACTAGCACCTACGAGCAGTACTTC.

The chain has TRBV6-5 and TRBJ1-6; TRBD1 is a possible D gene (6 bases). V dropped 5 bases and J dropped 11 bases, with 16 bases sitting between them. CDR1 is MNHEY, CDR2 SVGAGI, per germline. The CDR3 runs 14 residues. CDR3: CASSEGRGWTPLHF. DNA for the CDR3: TGTGCCAGCAGTGAAGGCAGGGGCTGGACACCCCTCCACTTT.

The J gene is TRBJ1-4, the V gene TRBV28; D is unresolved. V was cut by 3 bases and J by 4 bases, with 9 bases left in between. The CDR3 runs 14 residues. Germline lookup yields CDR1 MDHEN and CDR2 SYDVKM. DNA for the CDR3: TGTGCCAGCAGTTTGGTTCCCGGTAATGAAAAACTGTTTTTT. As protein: CASSLVPGNEKLFF.

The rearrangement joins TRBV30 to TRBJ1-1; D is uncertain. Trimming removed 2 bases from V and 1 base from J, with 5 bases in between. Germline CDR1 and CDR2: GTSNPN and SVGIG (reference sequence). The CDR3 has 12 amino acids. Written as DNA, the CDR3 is TGTGCCTGGAGTTTCAGGAACACTGAAGCTTTCTTT. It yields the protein CAWSFRNTEAFF.

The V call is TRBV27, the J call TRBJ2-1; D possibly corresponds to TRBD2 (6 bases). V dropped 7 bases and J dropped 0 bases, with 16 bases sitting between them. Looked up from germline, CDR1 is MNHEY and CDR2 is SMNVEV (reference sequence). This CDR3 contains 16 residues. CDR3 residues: CASTPSAGSSYNEQFF. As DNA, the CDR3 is TGTGCCAGCACACCTAGCGCAGGGAGCTCCTACAATGAGCAGTTCTTC.

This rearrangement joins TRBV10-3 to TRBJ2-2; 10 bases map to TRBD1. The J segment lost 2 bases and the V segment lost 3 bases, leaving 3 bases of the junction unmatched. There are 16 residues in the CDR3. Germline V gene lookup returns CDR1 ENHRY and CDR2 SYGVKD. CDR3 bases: TGTGCCATCAGTGATAGGACAGGGGGAAACACCGGGGAGCTGTTTTTT. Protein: CAISDRTGGNTGELFF.

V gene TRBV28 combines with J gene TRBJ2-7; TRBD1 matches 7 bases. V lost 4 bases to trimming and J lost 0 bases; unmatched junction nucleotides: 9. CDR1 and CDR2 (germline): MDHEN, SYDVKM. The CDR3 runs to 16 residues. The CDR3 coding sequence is TGTGCCAGCAGTTCTCCCAGGGGGAGCAACTCCTACGAGCAGTACTTC. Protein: CASSSPRGSNSYEQYF. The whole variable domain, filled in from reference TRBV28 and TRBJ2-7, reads DVKVTQSSRYLVKRTGEKVFLECVQDMDHENMFWYRQDPGLGLRLIYFSYDVKMKEKGDIPEGYSVSREKKERFSLILESASTNQTSMYLCASSSPRGSNSYEQYFGPGTRLTVT.

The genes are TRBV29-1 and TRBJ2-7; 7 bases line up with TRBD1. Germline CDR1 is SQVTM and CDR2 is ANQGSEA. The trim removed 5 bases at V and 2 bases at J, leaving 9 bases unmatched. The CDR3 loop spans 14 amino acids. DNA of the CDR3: TGCAGCGTTCTCGACGGGGACAGCCCCTACGAGCAGTACTTC. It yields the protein CSVLDGDSPYEQYF.

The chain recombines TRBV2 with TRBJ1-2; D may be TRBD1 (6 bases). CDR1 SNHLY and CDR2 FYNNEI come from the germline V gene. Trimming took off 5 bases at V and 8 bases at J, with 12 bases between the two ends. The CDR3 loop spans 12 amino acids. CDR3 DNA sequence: TGTGCCAGCAGTCCAGGGGCCCGCGGCTACACCTTC. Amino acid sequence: CASSPGARGYTF.

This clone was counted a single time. The CDR3: CASSRAGGSSYEQYF. For the CDR3, the DNA is TGTGCCAGTAGCCGCGCAGGGGGGAGTTCCTACGAGCAGTACTTC. The chain has TRBV19 and TRBJ2-7; TRBD1 might be the D (7 bases). The CDR3 has 15 amino acids. Germline V gives CDR1 LNHDA, CDR2 SQIVND (reference sequence). The V gene lost 6 bases and the J gene lost 1 base, with 16 bases spanning the gap.